Sequencing of this T cell receptor (beta chain) was carried out in a study of blood T cell repertoires in COVID-19. Study-level information: Samples came from the United States, Italy and Spain, spanning acute and convalescent COVID-19. Sources were T cells, B-cell-depleted T cells, or PBMCs; the material itself was cDNA or gDNA.

The CDR3 covers 19 residues. The J segment lost 1 base and the V segment lost 6 bases, leaving 17 bases of the junction unmatched. CDR1 SGHRS and CDR2 YFSETQ come from the germline V gene. How the authors handled the data: Estimates of nucleated cell counts were drawn from the amplification of reference gene primers. Data came from immunoSEQ multiplex PCR; TCRdb stores just in-frame clones and leaves some out. V and J calls and clone size are given by that table; D and trimming were obtained from the DNA. Among about 68,000 clones listed, almost 85% were seen once. The chain is built from TRBV5-1 and TRBJ2-3, with 10 bases lining up with TRBD2. The clonotype originates from a man aged 45-60 years with active COVID-19. Sample: peripheral blood. CDR3 in DNA: TGCGCCAGCACACTCCCGTCGGGACTAGCGCAAAGGGGCACAGATACGCAGTATTTT. It translates to CASTLPSGLAQRGTDTQYF.